This T cell receptor (beta chain) comes out of a study of patients and donors after allogeneic stem cell transplantation. In TCRdb, the RT-PCR reads were re-called with MiXCR into one record per CDR3 protein. The sample lists roughly 940,000 distinct CDR3 sequences; around 17% were seen once. The germline V gene encodes CDR1 SGHKS and CDR2 YYEKEE (reference sequence). V shed 5 bases and J 11 bases; nucleotides not matched to a gene: 10. This CDR3 spans 13 amino acids. This sequence originates from a human donor who was either an allogeneic HSCT recipient or a stem cell or donor lymphocyte infusion donor (not recorded which). It is not recorded whose cells these are; they may come from a transplant donor. The genes are TRBV5-5 and TRBJ1-1, with 9 bases aligning to TRBD1. The sample consisted of blood, either unsorted or a sorted T cell fraction (not recorded which). The CDR3 is CASSRPGQGTAFF. As DNA, the CDR3 is TGTGCCAGCAGTCGACCGGGACAGGGTACGGCTTTCTTT.